Detailed here is one T cell receptor (beta chain). These data come from a study of cytomegalovirus exposure and HLA in healthy donors. 60 Vbeta and 13 Jbeta primers were used in PCR. Some clones are missing from TCRdb's copy, which holds only in-frame ones; the method was immunoSEQ multiplex PCR. Of 150,000 to 250,000 clones in the sample, around 77% were seen once. Germline CDR1 MDHEN, CDR2 SYDVKM. V lost 3 bases and J 1 base, leaving 6 bases between the germline ends. The CDR3 contains 13 residues. Source material: PBMCs. The rearrangement joins TRBV28 to TRBJ1-1; D gene unclear. The TCR comes from a man aged 30 to 45 in good health and CMV-seronegative. Here the CDR3 DNA reads TGTGCCAGCAGTTTTGGAGGGAACACTGAAGCTTTCTTT. Its protein is CASSFGGNTEAFF.